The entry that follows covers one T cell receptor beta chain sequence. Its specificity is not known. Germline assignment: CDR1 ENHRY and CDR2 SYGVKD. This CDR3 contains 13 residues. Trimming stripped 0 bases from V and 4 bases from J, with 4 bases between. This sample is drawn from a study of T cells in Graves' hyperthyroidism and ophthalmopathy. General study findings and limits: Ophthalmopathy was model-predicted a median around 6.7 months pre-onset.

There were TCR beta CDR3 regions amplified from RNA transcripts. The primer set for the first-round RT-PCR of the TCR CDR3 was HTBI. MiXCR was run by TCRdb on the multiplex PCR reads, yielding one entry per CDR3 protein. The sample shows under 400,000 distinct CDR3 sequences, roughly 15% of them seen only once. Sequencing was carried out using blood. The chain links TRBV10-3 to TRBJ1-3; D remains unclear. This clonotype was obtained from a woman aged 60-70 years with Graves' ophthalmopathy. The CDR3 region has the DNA TGTGCCATCAGTGAGTCGAGGGGAAACACCATATATTTT. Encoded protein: CAISESRGNTIYF.